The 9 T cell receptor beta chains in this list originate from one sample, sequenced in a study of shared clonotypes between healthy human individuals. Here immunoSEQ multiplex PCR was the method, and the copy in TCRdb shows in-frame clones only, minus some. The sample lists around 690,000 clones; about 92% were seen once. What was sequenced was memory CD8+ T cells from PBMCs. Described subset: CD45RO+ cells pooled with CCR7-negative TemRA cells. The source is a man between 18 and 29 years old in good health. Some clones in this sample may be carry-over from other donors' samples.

The CDR3 protein is CASSFAPDRIAKNIQYF. The CDR3 coding sequence is TGTGCCAGCAGCTTTGCCCCCGACAGGATAGCCAAAAACATTCAGTACTTC. This chain joins TRBV12-1 and TRBJ2-4; the DNA was not used to check the table's D call, TRBD1. TRBV12-1 is given as a pseudogene. CDR3 size: 17 residues.

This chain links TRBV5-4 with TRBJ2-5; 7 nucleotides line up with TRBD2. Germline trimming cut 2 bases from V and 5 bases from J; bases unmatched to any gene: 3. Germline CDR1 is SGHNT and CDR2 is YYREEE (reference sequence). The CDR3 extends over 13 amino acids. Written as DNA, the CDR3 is TGTGCCAGCAGCTTCCGGGGGGTGGAGACCCAGTACTTC. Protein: CASSFRGVETQYF.

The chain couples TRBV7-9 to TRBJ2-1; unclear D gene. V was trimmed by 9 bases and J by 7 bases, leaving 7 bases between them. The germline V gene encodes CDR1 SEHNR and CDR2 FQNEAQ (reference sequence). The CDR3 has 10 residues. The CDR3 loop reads CASSRNEQFF. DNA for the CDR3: TGTGCCAGTTCAAGGAATGAGCAGTTCTTC.

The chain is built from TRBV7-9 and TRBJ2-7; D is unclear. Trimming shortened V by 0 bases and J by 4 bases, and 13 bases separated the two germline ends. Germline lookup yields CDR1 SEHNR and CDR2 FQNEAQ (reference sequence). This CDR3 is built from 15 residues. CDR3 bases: TGTGCCAGCAGCTTAGCCCCTGCCCCAGAATACGAGCAGTACTTC. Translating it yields CASSLAPAPEYEQYF.

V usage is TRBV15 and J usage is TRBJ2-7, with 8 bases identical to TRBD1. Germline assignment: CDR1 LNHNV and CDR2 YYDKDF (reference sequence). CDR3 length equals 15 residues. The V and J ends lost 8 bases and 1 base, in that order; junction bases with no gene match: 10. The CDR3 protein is CATLTRQGTSYEQYF. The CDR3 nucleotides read TGTGCCACCCTTACCCGACAGGGGACGTCCTACGAGCAGTACTTC.

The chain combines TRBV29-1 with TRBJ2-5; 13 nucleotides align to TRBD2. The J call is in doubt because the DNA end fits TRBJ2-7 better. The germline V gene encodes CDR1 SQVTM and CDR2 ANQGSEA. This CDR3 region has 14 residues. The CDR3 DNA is TGCAGCGTTGATGGGGGACTAGCGGGGCACGAGCAGTACTTC. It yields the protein CSVDGGLAGHEQYF.

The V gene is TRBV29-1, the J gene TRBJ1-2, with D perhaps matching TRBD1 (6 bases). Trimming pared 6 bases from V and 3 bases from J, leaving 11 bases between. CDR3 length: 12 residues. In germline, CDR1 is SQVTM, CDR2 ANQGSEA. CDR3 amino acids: CSVGGGHYGYTF. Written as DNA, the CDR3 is TGCAGCGTGGGAGGGGGGCACTATGGCTACACCTTC.

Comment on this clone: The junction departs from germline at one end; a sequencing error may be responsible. CDR3 sequence (DNA): TGCGCCAGCAGCCAAGAAGGAGTGGGAACAGTTACGCAGTATTTT. Encoded protein: CASSQEGVGTVTQYF. The V call is TRBV4-1, the J call TRBJ2-3, with D uncertain. The CDR3 length is 15 residues. Per the germline V gene, CDR1 is MGHRA and CDR2 is YSYEKL.

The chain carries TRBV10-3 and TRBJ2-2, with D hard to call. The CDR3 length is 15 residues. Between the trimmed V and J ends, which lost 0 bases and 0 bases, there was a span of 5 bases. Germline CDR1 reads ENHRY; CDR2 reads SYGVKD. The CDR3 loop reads CAISESWPNTGELFF. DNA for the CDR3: TGTGCCATCAGTGAGTCTTGGCCGAACACCGGGGAGCTGTTTTTT.